This is a list of T cell receptor beta chains from one sample in a study of blood T cell repertoires in COVID-19. Assay: immunoSEQ multiplex PCR; the TCRdb copy retains only in-frame clones and omits some. Of approximately 300,000 clones detected, 90% appear once; the ten largest clones hold about 4%. Sequenced sample: PBMCs or T cells enriched from blood (not recorded which). The source of these receptors is a woman in her twenties or thirties who had been exposed to COVID-19. Each CDR3 is given with its conserved first and last residue. The order of the fields is J gene, D gene, clone size, V gene, CDR3 DNA, CDR3 protein. D genes are given only for firm matches. Where a row states a size, it is once, few, many or the class of an expanded clone; other rows omit it.

J: TRBJ2-3; D: TRBD2; size: few; V: TRBV10-3; DNA: TGTGCCACCCAGGCCCACCAAGCGGGGGGGCAGGATACGCAGTATTTT; CDR3: CATQAHQAGGQDTQYF
J: TRBJ1-5; D: TRBD1; size: -; V: TRBV6-1; DNA: TGTGCCAGCAGTGAACGGGTGGGACAGGGGTTCAATCAGCCCCAGCATTTT; CDR3: CASSERVGQGFNQPQHF
J: TRBJ1-1; D: -; size: -; V: TRBV21-1; DNA: TGTGCCAGCAGCCCCCCGGGACAGGGGAGATTAGGCACTGAAGCTTTCTTT; CDR3: CASSPPGQGRLGTEAFF
J: TRBJ1-1; D: -; size: -; V: TRBV18; DNA: TGTGCCAGCTCACCACAGGGAGGACACACTGAAGCTTTCTTT; CDR3: CASSPQGGHTEAFF
J: TRBJ1-4; D: -; size: -; V: TRBV6-4; DNA: TGTGCCAGCAGTGGGTGGGACACAGCCTTTGCAACTAATGAAAAACTGTTTTTT; CDR3: CASSGWDTAFATNEKLFF
J: TRBJ1-2; D: TRBD1; size: once; V: TRBV27; DNA: TGTGCCAGCAGTCCCACAGGGGTGATCTATGGCTACACCTTC; CDR3: CASSPTGVIYGYTF
J: TRBJ1-1; D: -; size: -; V: TRBV5-1; DNA: TGCGCCAGCAGCCCCCCGGGGGAGACTGAAGCTTTCTTT; CDR3: CASSPPGETEAFF
J: TRBJ1-2; D: TRBD1; size: -; V: TRBV3-1/TRBV3-2; DNA: TGTGCCAGCAGTCTCAGGGGGAACGGCAACTATGGCTACACCTTC; CDR3: CASSLRGNGNYGYTF
J: TRBJ1-3; D: TRBD1; size: -; V: TRBV18; DNA: TGTGCCAGCTCACCGTCCTCAAAACAGGGGACCTCTGGAAACACCATATATTTT; CDR3: CASSPSSKQGTSGNTIYF
J: TRBJ1-1; D: -; size: -; V: TRBV5-1; DNA: TGCGCCAGCAGCGCCCAGGTGGGGAGCACTGAAGCTTTCTTT; CDR3: CASSAQVGSTEAFF
J: TRBJ2-3; D: -; size: once; V: TRBV9; DNA: TGTGCCAGCAGCGTCGGTTTAAGGGGAGATACGCAGTATTTT; CDR3: CASSVGLRGDTQYF
J: TRBJ2-2; D: -; size: -; V: TRBV9; DNA: TGTGCCAGCAGCGTAGAGTTGGACTATCTCACCGGGGAGCTGTTTTTT; CDR3: CASSVELDYLTGELFF
J: TRBJ2-7; D: -; size: -; V: TRBV18; DNA: TGTGCCAGCTCACCAAGGACTAACTCCTACGAGCAGTACTTC; CDR3: CASSPRTNSYEQYF
J: TRBJ2-6; D: TRBD1; size: -; V: TRBV6-5; DNA: TGTGCCAGCAGAGACAGGGGTTCCGGGGCCAACGTCCTGACTTTC; CDR3: CASRDRGSGANVLTF
J: TRBJ1-4; D: -; size: -; V: TRBV6-8; DNA: TGTGCCAGCAGGAAGGCACCTAAGGCGGATGAAAAACTGTTTTTT; CDR3: CASRKAPKADEKLFF
J: TRBJ1-4; D: -; size: -; V: TRBV13; DNA: TGTGCCAGCAGCCCTGGACCGGGAGTCAATGAAAAACTGTTTTTT; CDR3: CASSPGPGVNEKLFF
J: TRBJ2-7; D: -; size: -; V: TRBV2; DNA: TGTGCCAGCAGTGAAGCGCTGGAGGGCCCCGAAACCTACGAGCAGTACTTC; CDR3: CASSEALEGPETYEQYF
J: TRBJ2-2; D: TRBD2; size: -; V: TRBV7-2; DNA: TGTGCCACCCCAGCGGGGGGGAACACCGGGGAGCTGTTTTTT; CDR3: CATPAGGNTGELFF
J: TRBJ1-6; D: TRBD1; size: -; V: TRBV7-9; DNA: TGTGCCAGCACAGCCGGGACAGACAATTCACCCCTCCACTTT; CDR3: CASTAGTDNSPLHF
J: TRBJ1-6; D: TRBD1; size: few; V: TRBV19; DNA: TGTGCCAGTAGTATTACTGGACAGGGGTTTGGTTCACCCCTCCACTTT; CDR3: CASSITGQGFGSPLHF
J: TRBJ1-5; D: -; size: -; V: TRBV3-1/TRBV3-2; DNA: TGTGCCAGCAGCCAAGGTGTCAGGAGCAATCAGCCCCAGCATTTT; CDR3: CASSQGVRSNQPQHF
J: TRBJ1-2; D: -; size: -; V: TRBV7-9; DNA: TGTGCCAGCAGCTTAGCTTCAGGGAACTATGGCTACACCTTC; CDR3: CASSLASGNYGYTF
J: TRBJ1-1; D: TRBD1; size: -; V: TRBV7-9; DNA: TGTGCCAGCAGCATCGGACAGGGAGAGGGCTCGGGTGAAGCTTTCTTT; CDR3: CASSIGQGEGSGEAFF
J: TRBJ1-3; D: TRBD1; size: -; V: TRBV6-5; DNA: TGTGCCAGCAGCCGACAGGGGGTCCCTGGAAACACCATATATTTT; CDR3: CASSRQGVPGNTIYF
J: TRBJ1-6; D: -; size: -; V: TRBV4-3; DNA: TGCGCCAGCAGCCAAGATGAGCGAAATTCACCCCTCCACTTT; CDR3: CASSQDERNSPLHF
J: TRBJ2-2; D: TRBD2; size: -; V: TRBV4-3; DNA: TGCGCCAGCAGCCAAGCGATACTAGCGTTCGGGGAGCTGTTTTTT; CDR3: CASSQAILAFGELFF
J: TRBJ1-2; D: -; size: -; V: TRBV2; DNA: TGTGCCAGCAGTCCTACCAGGTACGGCTATGGCTACACCTTC; CDR3: CASSPTRYGYGYTF
J: TRBJ2-2; D: -; size: -; V: TRBV6-2/TRBV6-3; DNA: TGTGCCAGCAGTTCGGCGAACACCGGGGAGCTGTTTTTT; CDR3: CASSSANTGELFF
J: TRBJ1-2; D: -; size: -; V: TRBV6-2/TRBV6-3; DNA: TGTGCCAGCAGTTACTCGAGGGCAGGCAATGGCTACACCTTC; CDR3: CASSYSRAGNGYTF
J: TRBJ2-2; D: -; size: -; V: TRBV3-1/TRBV3-2; DNA: TGTGCCAGCAGCCAAGGTCAGGGTTGGAACACCGGGGAGCTGTTTTTT; CDR3: CASSQGQGWNTGELFF
J: TRBJ2-1; D: TRBD2; size: -; V: TRBV10-3; DNA: TGTGCCATCACCGCCCTCCGAGGGGTGAGCGGGGGAAATTACAATGAGCAGTTCTTC; CDR3: CAITALRGVSGGNYNEQFF
J: TRBJ1-2; D: TRBD1; size: -; V: TRBV13; DNA: TGTGCCAGCAGCCCCGGGACAGGGGGTTATTATGGCTACACCTTC; CDR3: CASSPGTGGYYGYTF
J: TRBJ2-1; D: -; size: -; V: TRBV4-1; DNA: TGCGCCAGCAGCCAACCCCAAGGGCAGAGGGGGAATGAGCAGTTCTTC; CDR3: CASSQPQGQRGNEQFF
J: TRBJ2-1; D: TRBD2; size: -; V: TRBV5-1; DNA: TGCGCCAGCACCCCATTGACTAGCGGGGGGTACAATGAGCAGTTCTTC; CDR3: CASTPLTSGGYNEQFF
J: TRBJ1-2; D: -; size: -; V: TRBV6-5; DNA: TGTGCCAGCAGGGCCGTTGACTATGGCTACACCTTC; CDR3: CASRAVDYGYTF
J: TRBJ2-4; D: -; size: -; V: TRBV5-1; DNA: TGCGCCAGCAGCTATACCAAAAACATTCAGTACTTC; CDR3: CASSYTKNIQYF
J: TRBJ1-2; D: -; size: -; V: TRBV3-1/TRBV3-2; DNA: TGTGCCAGCAGCCCACAGTGGGGGGAGGGACATAAAGGCTACACCTTC; CDR3: CASSPQWGEGHKGYTF
J: TRBJ1-1; D: -; size: once; V: TRBV2; DNA: TGTGCCAAACCCGGTTATCACACTGAAGCTTTCTTT; CDR3: CAKPGYHTEAFF
J: TRBJ2-7; D: -; size: -; V: TRBV7-9; DNA: TGTGCCAGCAGTCGTCCTGGGCCCTACGAGCAGTACTTC; CDR3: CASSRPGPYEQYF
J: TRBJ2-3; D: TRBD2; size: -; V: TRBV27; DNA: TGTGCCAGCAGTTACCTAGCGGGGATCACAGATACGCAGTATTTT; CDR3: CASSYLAGITDTQYF
J: TRBJ1-6; D: -; size: -; V: TRBV11-2; DNA: TGTGCCAGCAGCTCCCCCCGCTCGACAGCAGATAATTCACCCCTCCACTTT; CDR3: CASSSPRSTADNSPLHF
J: TRBJ2-5; D: TRBD2; size: -; V: TRBV4-1; DNA: TGCGCCAGCAGCCCGGGACTAGCGGGGGGCCTTGAGACCCAGTACTTC; CDR3: CASSPGLAGGLETQYF
J: TRBJ2-5; D: TRBD1; size: -; V: TRBV3-1/TRBV3-2; DNA: TGTGCCAGCAGCCAAGATATGACAGGGGACTCCCAAGAGACCCAGTACTTC; CDR3: CASSQDMTGDSQETQYF
J: TRBJ1-2; D: TRBD1; size: -; V: TRBV6-5; DNA: TGTGCCAGCAATCTCGACAGGGGGCTTGTCTATGGCTACACCTTC; CDR3: CASNLDRGLVYGYTF
J: TRBJ2-7; D: -; size: -; V: TRBV15; DNA: TGTGCCACCAGCAGACAGGGGTACGAGCAGTACTTC; CDR3: CATSRQGYEQYF